This note documents a single T cell receptor (beta chain) sequence. Its antigen remains unknown. V shed 6 bases and J shed 11 bases, with 20 bases lying between them. CDR1 is LNHDA, CDR2 SQIVND, per germline (reference sequence). This CDR3 is built from 14 residues. This specimen belongs to a study of T cell responses to AZD1222 COVID-19 vaccine. Study-level results: Spike-specific TCR breadth and depth rose after two AZD1222 doses.

Some clones are missing from TCRdb's copy, which holds only in-frame ones; the method was immunoSEQ multiplex PCR. The top ten clones hold less than 2% of a sample with 130,000 to 150,000 clones, approximately 91% of them seen once. V gene TRBV19 combines with J gene TRBJ1-5; D gene ambiguous. This clonotype was sampled from an adult who received the AZD1222 COVID-19 vaccine. Sample: peripheral blood, taken 28 days after the second AZD1222 dose. CDR3 DNA: TGTGCCAGTAGACAGATAGCTTTAGGTGAAGCCCAGCATTTT. Protein sequence: CASRQIALGEAQHF.